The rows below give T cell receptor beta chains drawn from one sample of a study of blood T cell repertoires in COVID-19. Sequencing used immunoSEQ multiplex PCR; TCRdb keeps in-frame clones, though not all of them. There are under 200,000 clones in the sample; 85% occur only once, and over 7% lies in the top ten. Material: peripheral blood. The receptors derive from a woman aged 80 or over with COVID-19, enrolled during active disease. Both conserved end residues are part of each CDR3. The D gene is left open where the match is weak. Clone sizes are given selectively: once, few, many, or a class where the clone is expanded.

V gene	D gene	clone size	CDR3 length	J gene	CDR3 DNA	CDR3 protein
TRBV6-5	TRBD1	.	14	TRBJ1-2	TGTGCCAGCGAAGGGACAGGGGATAACTATGGCTACACCTTC	CASEGTGDNYGYTF
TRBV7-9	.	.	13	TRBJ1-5	TGTGCCAGCAGCTTATCGGACCAGGGGCCCCAGCATTTT	CASSLSDQGPQHF
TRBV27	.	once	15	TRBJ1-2	TGTGCCAGCAGACCATGGGGGGGCAGGGAGGATGGCTACACCTTC	CASRPWGGREDGYTF
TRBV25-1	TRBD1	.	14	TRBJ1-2	TGTGCCAGCAGTGGAGACAGGGGCTTCTATGGCTACACCTTC	CASSGDRGFYGYTF
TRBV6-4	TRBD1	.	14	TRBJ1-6	TGTGCCAGCAGTTCCACAGGGGGAAATTCACCCCTCCACTTT	CASSSTGGNSPLHF
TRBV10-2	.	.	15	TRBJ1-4	TGCGCCAGCAGTGATGGGAGACCGCCAAATGAAAAACTGTTTTTT	CASSDGRPPNEKLFF
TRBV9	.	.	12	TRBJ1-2	TGTGCCAGCAGCGCTCTTTCGGGTGGCTACACCTTC	CASSALSGGYTF
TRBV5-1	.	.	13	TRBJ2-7	TGCGCCAGCAGCTTGGGTTACACCGACGAGCAGTACTTC	CASSLGYTDEQYF
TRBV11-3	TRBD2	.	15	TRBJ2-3	TGTGCCAGCAGCCTAACCGGGACTAGGGGAGATACGCAGTATTTT	CASSLTGTRGDTQYF
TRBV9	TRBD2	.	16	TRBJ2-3	TGTGCCAGCAGCCCCGGGGGGGACCGGTTCACAGATACGCAGTATTTT	CASSPGGDRFTDTQYF
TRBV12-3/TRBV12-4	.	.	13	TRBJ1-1	TGTGCCAGCCGCGGGGAGGGGCGAGCTGAAGCTTTCTTT	CASRGEGRAEAFF
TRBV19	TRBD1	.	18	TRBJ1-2	TGTGCCAGTAGTATAGGAGCCGGACAGGCTGCTGCTAACTATGGCTACACCTTC	CASSIGAGQAAANYGYTF
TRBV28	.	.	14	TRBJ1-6	TGTGCCAGCAGTTCAGGCCCGTATAATTCACCCCTCCACTTT	CASSSGPYNSPLHF
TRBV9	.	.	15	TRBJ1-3	TGTGCCAGCAGCGTTGGGGCTACCTCTGGAAACACCATATATTTT	CASSVGATSGNTIYF
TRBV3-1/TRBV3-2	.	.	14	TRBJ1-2	TGTGCCAGCAGCCCTGGAGATAGGTCTACTGGCTACACCTTC	CASSPGDRSTGYTF
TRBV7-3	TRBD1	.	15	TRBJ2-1	TGTGCCAGCAGCTCGCCGGGACAGGGATACAATGAGCAGTTCTTC	CASSSPGQGYNEQFF
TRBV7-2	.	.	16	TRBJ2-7	TGTGCCAGCAGCTTAGTTTCGGGGAGCGGCTCCTACGAGCAGTACTTC	CASSLVSGSGSYEQYF
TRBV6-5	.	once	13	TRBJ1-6	TGTGCCAGCACCTCGAGTGTGAATTCACCCCTCCACTTT	CASTSSVNSPLHF
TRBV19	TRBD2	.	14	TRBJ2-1	TGTGCCAGTAGTATCCTAGCGGGAGGGCGGGAGCAGTTCTTC	CASSILAGGREQFF
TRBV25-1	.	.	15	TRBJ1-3	TGTGCCAGCAGCCGATGGACAGTCTCTGGAAACACCATATATTTT	CASSRWTVSGNTIYF
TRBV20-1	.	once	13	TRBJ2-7	TGCAGTGCTAGTTGGTCGTCAGGGGGGGAGCAGTACTTC	CSASWSSGGEQYF
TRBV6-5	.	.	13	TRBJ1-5	TGTGCCACCTTCCAGATGGGCAATCAGCCCCAGCATTTT	CATFQMGNQPQHF
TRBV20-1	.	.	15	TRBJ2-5	TGCAGTGCTAGTGGGTTTGGGGGGGCTTGGGAGACCCAGTACTTC	CSASGFGGAWETQYF
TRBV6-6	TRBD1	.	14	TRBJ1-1	TGTGCCAGCAGTTACAGGGGACAGCCACCGGAAGCTTTCTTT	CASSYRGQPPEAFF
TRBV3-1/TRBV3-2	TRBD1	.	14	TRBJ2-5	TGTGCCAGCAGCCAGAGACAGGGCCAGGAGACCCAGTACTTC	CASSQRQGQETQYF
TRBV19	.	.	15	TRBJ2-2	TGTGCCAGTACCAAAGACAGGCAGTACACCGGGGAGCTGTTTTTT	CASTKDRQYTGELFF
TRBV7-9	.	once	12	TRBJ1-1	TGTGCCAGCAGCCTCGACAGGCGGATAGCTTTCTTT	CASSLDRRIAFF
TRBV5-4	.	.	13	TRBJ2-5	TGTGCCAGCAGCTTGGCAGACCAAGAGACCCAGTACTTC	CASSLADQETQYF
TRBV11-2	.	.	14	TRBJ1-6	TGTGCCAGCAGCTTAGAGGGTGCGGTCTCACCCCTCCACTTT	CASSLEGAVSPLHF
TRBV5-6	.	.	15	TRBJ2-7	TGTGCCAGCAGCCTCCGGCTTGCGGGGCCCTACGAGCAGTACTTC	CASSLRLAGPYEQYF
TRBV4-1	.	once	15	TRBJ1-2	TGCGCCAGCAGCCAAGATAGGGGCCGGAGCTATGGCTACACCTTC	CASSQDRGRSYGYTF
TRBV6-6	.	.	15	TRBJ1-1	TGTGCCAGCAGTTACTCGAGTCGGGGGGGCACTGAAGCTTTCTTT	CASSYSSRGGTEAFF